This record looks at one TCR beta chain sequence and its context. TCRdb's copy holds only in-frame clones and misses some; the assay was immunoSEQ multiplex PCR. The sample has about 73,000 clones; 90% are singletons. The sample is drawn from a study of OX40 agonist ivuxolimab in advanced cancers. Losses at the gene ends were 0 bases for V and 8 bases for J; bases not matched to a gene: 13. This CDR3 has 18 amino acids. Germline CDR1 and CDR2: LNHNV and YYDKDF (reference sequence). This chain uses TRBV15 with TRBJ1-4, with 9 nucleotides matching TRBD1. This receptor was obtained from an adult with an advanced solid tumor such as melanoma, head and neck, liver or kidney cancer. This material consisted of CD4+ or CD8+ T cells sorted from blood, taken in a trial of the OX40 agonist ivuxolimab. The CDR3 protein is CATSRDFRIWDREEKLFF. In nucleotides, the CDR3 is TGTGCCACCAGCAGAGATTTTCGAATTTGGGACAGGGAGGAAAAACTGTTTTTT. The full variable domain, its missing parts supplied by reference TRBV15 and TRBJ1-4, is DAMVIQNPRYQVTQFGKPVTLSCSQTLNHNVMYWYQQKSSQAPKLLFHYYDKDFNNEADTPDNFQSRRPNTSFCFLDIRSPGLGDTAMYLCATSRDFRIWDREEKLFFGSGTQLSVL.